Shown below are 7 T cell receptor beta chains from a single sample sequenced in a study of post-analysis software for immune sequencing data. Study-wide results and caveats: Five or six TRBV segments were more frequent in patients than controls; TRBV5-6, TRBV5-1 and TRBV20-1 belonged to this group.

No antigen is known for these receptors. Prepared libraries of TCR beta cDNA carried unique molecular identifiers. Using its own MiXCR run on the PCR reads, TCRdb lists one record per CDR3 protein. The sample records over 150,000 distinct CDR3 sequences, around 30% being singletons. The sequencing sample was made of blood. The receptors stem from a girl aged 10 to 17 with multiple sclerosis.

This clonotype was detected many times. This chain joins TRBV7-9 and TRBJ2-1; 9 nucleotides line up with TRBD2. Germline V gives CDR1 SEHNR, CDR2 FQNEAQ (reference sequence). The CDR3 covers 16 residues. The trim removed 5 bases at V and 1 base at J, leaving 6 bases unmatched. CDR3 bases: TGTGCCAGCAGCCGTATAACTAGCGGGTCCTACAATGAGCAGTTCTTC. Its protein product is CASSRITSGSYNEQFF.

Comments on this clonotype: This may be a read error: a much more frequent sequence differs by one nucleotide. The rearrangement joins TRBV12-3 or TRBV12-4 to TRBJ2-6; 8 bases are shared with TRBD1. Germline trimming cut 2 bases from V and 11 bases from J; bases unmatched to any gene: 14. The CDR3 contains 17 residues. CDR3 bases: TGTGCCAGCAGTTTAAAGATGGGGCAGGGGGCTTTTGACGTCCTGACTTTC. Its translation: CASSLKMGQGAFDVLTF.

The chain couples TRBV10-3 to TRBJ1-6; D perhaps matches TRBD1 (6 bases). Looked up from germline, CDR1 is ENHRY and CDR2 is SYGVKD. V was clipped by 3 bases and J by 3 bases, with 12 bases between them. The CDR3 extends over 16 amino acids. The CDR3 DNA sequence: TGTGCCATCAGTGATTATACAGGGTACTATAATTCACCCCTCCACTTT. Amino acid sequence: CAISDYTGYYNSPLHF.

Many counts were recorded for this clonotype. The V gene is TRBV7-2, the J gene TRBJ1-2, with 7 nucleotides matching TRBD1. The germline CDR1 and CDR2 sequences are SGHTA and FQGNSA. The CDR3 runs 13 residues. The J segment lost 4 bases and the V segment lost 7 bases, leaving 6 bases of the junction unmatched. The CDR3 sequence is CASNPGQVYGYTF. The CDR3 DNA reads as TGTGCCAGCAACCCTGGACAGGTCTATGGCTACACCTTC.

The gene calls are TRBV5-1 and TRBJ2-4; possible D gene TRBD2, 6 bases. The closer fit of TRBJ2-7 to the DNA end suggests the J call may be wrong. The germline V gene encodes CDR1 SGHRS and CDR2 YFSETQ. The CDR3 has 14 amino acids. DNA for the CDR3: TGCGCCAGCACCGGAGGCGGGGACCCCTGCGAGCAGTACTTC. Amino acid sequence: CASTGGGDPCEQYF.

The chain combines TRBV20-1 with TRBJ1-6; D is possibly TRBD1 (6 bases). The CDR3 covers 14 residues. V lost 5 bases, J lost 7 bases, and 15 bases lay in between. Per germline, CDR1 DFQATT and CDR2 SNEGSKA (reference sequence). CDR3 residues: CSAQQGEPNSPLHF. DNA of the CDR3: TGCAGTGCTCAACAGGGCGAACCAAATTCACCCCTCCACTTT.

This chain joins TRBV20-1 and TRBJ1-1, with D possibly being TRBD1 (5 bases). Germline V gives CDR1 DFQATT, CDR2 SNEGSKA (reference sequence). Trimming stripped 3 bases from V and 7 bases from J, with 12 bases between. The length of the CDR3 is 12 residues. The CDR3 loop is CSASRQRVEAFF. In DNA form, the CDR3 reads TGCAGTGCTAGCCGACAGAGGGTTGAAGCTTTCTTT.